The TCR beta chain under discussion was sequenced for a study of T cell responses to AZD1222 COVID-19 vaccine. Across the whole study: Second-dose recipients at about 4 or about 12 weeks were treated as one pooled group.

General study points: After two AZD1222 doses, spike-specific TCR breadth and depth rose versus day 0.

The CDR3 covers 16 residues. Trimming cost V 0 bases and J 2 bases, with 8 bases left between them. Germline-derived CDR1 and CDR2 are SGHTA and FQGNSA. This clone was seen more than once but under ten times. The antigen is undetermined. Profiling relied on immunoSEQ multiplex PCR, and the TCRdb table lists in-frame clones only, not all of them. Of tens of thousands of clones listed, around 80% are singletons. The sequenced sample was peripheral blood, obtained on day 0 of AZD1222 vaccination. The chain is built from TRBV7-2 and TRBJ1-6, with no clear D. The sequence came from an adult in good health. Here the CDR3 reads CASSLARNTYNSPLHF. DNA for the CDR3: TGTGCCAGCAGCTTAGCGAGGAACACCTATAATTCACCCCTCCACTTT.